The text below deals with one TCR beta chain. TCRdb re-derived calls from the PCR reads in MiXCR, one entry per CDR3 protein. Among some 8,300 distinct CDR3 sequences listed, around 64% were seen once. This entry comes from a study of tumor-infiltrating lymphocytes in oesophageal squamous cell carcinoma. Losses at the gene ends were 0 bases for V and 5 bases for J; bases not matched to a gene: 0. The CDR3 extends over 14 amino acids. From germline, CDR1 is SGHTA and CDR2 FQGNSA. The specimen sequenced was esophageal tumor tissue. This clonotype originated in a female donor with esophageal squamous cell carcinoma. The chain recombines TRBV7-2 with TRBJ1-1; 10 positions agree with TRBD1. CDR3: CASSLAGQGTEAFF. CDR3 DNA: TGTGCCAGCAGCTTAGCGGGACAGGGGACTGAAGCTTTCTTT.